The source of this T cell receptor (beta chain) is a study of TIL therapy for anti-PD-1-resistant metastatic lung cancer. About the research overall: Median patient age was around 50, ranging roughly 38-85 years. Half of patients were current or former smokers.

The immunoSEQ assay was v3. TCRdb's table, derived via immunoSEQ multiplex PCR, lists solely in-frame clones and lacks some. The top ten clones hold 9.5% to 13% of a sample with approximately 92,000 clones, roughly 65% of them seen once. Study-wide results and caveats: This highly selected cohort may not generalize to typical lung cancer patients.

With regard to this clone: The antigen is undetermined.

Described time point: pre-treatment sample, taken before nivolumab and TIL therapy. Tumor tissue came from excised metastases, mostly pleural nodules or supraclavicular lymph nodes. V was trimmed by 5 bases and J by 5 bases, leaving 19 bases between them. Germline V gene sequence: CDR1 SGHAT, CDR2 FQNNGV. This CDR3 has 15 amino acids. The V gene is TRBV11-2, the J gene TRBJ2-7; unclear D gene. This sequence originates from a person between 25 and 80 years old with non-small cell lung cancer. Sequencing used tumor tissue, obtained at baseline. The CDR3 loop is CASSRIREGNNEQYF. For the CDR3, the DNA is TGTGCCAGCAGCCGCATCCGTGAAGGGAATAACGAGCAGTACTTC.